This record concerns one TCR beta chain sequence. Antigen specificity is unknown. Assay: immunoSEQ multiplex PCR; the TCRdb copy retains only in-frame clones and omits some. The sample carries 52,000 or so clones, 82% recorded once. The record originates from a study of memory CD4+ T cells and cytomegalovirus serostatus. Study-level results: Each of 65 to 75 CMV-associated TCRbeta sequences occurred in one to five individuals.

The CDR3 totals 12 residues. The ends were cut back, 7 bases at V and 6 bases at J, with 12 bases in the middle. Germline-derived CDR1 and CDR2 are SNHLY and FYNNEI. The sort gate was single viable CD3+CD4+CD8-CD45RO+ cells for memory CD4+ T cells. This TCR was sampled from an adult in good health and CMV-seronegative. The chain links TRBV2 to TRBJ1-1, with unresolved D. The sequencing input was memory CD4+ T cells from blood. CDR3 amino acids: CASKLAPAEAFF. The CDR3 nucleotides are TGTGCCAGCAAATTGGCCCCAGCTGAAGCTTTCTTT.